Shown below are 23 T cell receptor beta chains from a single sample sequenced in a study of OX40 agonist ivuxolimab in advanced cancers. Sequenced by immunoSEQ multiplex PCR; TCRdb stores in-frame clones only, minus some. Among approximately 49,000 clones listed, around 81% were seen once. Sequences were derived from CD4+ or CD8+ T cells sorted from blood, sampled in a trial of the OX40 agonist ivuxolimab. Receptors originate from an adult with an advanced solid tumor such as melanoma, head and neck, liver or kidney cancer.

The chain employs TRBV4-3 and TRBJ1-2; 7 nucleotides agree with TRBD1. The length of the CDR3 is 15 residues. J lost 4 bases, V lost 3 bases, and 8 bases had no gene match. Germline lookup yields CDR1 LGHNA and CDR2 YSLEER. In nucleotides, the CDR3 is TGCGCCAGCAGCCAGGCCTCCGGGACAGCCTATGGCTACACCTTC. Translating gives CASSQASGTAYGYTF.

The chain uses TRBV19 and TRBJ2-7; D is ambiguous. CDR1 is LNHDA and CDR2 is SQIVND in the germline V gene (reference sequence). V was pared by 1 base and J by 6 bases, with 13 bases between. The CDR3 runs 14 residues. The chain's CDR3 is CASSIVVGMAEQYF. The CDR3 bases are TGTGCCAGTAGTATAGTGGTCGGAATGGCCGAGCAGTACTTC.

The V and J genes are TRBV2 and TRBJ1-2, with D unresolved. Trimming shortened V by 7 bases and J by 5 bases, and 11 bases separated the two germline ends. CDR1 SNHLY and CDR2 FYNNEI come from the germline V gene. The CDR3 totals 12 residues. CDR3 bases: TGTGCCAGCAAAGAAACGGGGTATGGCTACACCTTC. Residues: CASKETGYGYTF.

This chain links TRBV7-9 with TRBJ2-2; 7 bases are a match to TRBD2. CDR1 SEHNR and CDR2 FQNEAQ come from the germline V gene (reference sequence). The CDR3 is made up of 17 amino acids. J gave up 9 bases and V 6 bases, and 19 bases lay outside the gene matches. The CDR3: CASSSPLAGEGIRELFF. CDR3 nucleotide sequence: TGTGCCAGCAGTTCTCCTCTCGCGGGAGAAGGGATCCGGGAGCTGTTTTTT.

The chain is built from TRBV5-1 and TRBJ1-1; D perhaps matches TRBD1 (6 bases). This CDR3 spans 15 amino acids. Germline CDR1 is SGHRS and CDR2 is YFSETQ. V was cut by 2 bases and J by 4 bases, with 15 bases left in between. The CDR3 DNA sequence: TGCGCCAGCAGCTTAATACCCACAGGGATCACTGAAGCTTTCTTT. Its translation: CASSLIPTGITEAFF.

The rearrangement joins TRBV5-8 to TRBJ1-2; D ambiguous. Germline CDR1 and CDR2: SGHTS and YDEGEE. This CDR3 has 13 residues. V was cut by 4 bases and J by 4 bases, with 11 bases left in between. The CDR3 protein is CASSLLPLYGYTF. CDR3 nucleotide sequence: TGTGCCAGCAGCCTGCTACCCCTCTATGGCTACACCTTC.

The gene calls are TRBV30 and TRBJ2-7, with a tentative D call TRBD2 (6 bases). This CDR3 is built from 16 residues. The V and J ends lost 2 bases and 1 base respectively, with 18 bases between them. The germline gives CDR1 GTSNPN, CDR2 SVGIG (reference sequence). CDR3: CAWSRWAASASYEQYF. CDR3 nucleotide sequence: TGTGCCTGGAGTAGGTGGGCAGCTAGCGCGTCCTACGAGCAGTACTTC.

This chain uses TRBV6-6 with TRBJ1-1; possibly TRBD1 for D (5 bases). CDR3 length: 10 amino acids. Per germline, CDR1 MNHNY and CDR2 SVGAGI (reference sequence). Deletions cut 10 bases from V and 3 bases from J, with 6 bases between. The CDR3 protein is CATRDTEAFF. As DNA, the CDR3 is TGTGCCACCAGGGACACTGAAGCTTTCTTT.

V usage is TRBV6-5 and J usage is TRBJ1-1; no firm D call. The CDR3 has 13 residues. Germline CDR1 and CDR2: MNHEY and SVGAGI. V was shortened by 2 bases and J by 1 base, with 5 bases between the two germline ends. CDR3 sequence: CASSYEQNTEAFF. As DNA, the CDR3 is TGTGCCAGCAGTTACGAACAGAACACTGAAGCTTTCTTT.

This chain uses TRBV5-6 with TRBJ2-1; D unclear. Germline CDR1 and CDR2: SGHDT and YYEEEE. The V end was cut by 4 bases, the J end by 9 bases, with 11 bases between. The CDR3 is 12 residues long. The CDR3 DNA reads as TGTGCCAGCAGCCCCACCGGAGTTGAGCAGTTCTTC. This encodes CASSPTGVEQFF.

The chain has TRBV5-6 and TRBJ1-1; D might be TRBD1 (6 bases). V was pared by 6 bases and J by 6 bases, with 15 bases between. This CDR3 spans 13 amino acids. Germline CDR1 and CDR2: SGHDT and YYEEEE. The CDR3 DNA reads TGTGCCAGCAACCACAGGGAAGGGGCTGAAGCTTTCTTT. It translates to CASNHREGAEAFF.

The rearrangement uses TRBV5-6 and TRBJ2-7; TRBD2 is a possible D gene (6 bases). Trimming took off 4 bases at V and 4 bases at J, with 18 bases between the two ends. Germline loops: CDR1 SGHDT, CDR2 YYEEEE. This CDR3 region has 15 residues. CDR3 DNA: TGTGCCAGCAGCCCACCCGGAGGGACTGCATACGAGCAGTACTTC. It encodes CASSPPGGTAYEQYF.

The rearrangement uses TRBV25-1 and TRBJ2-5, with 8 nucleotides matching TRBD2. Germline V CDR1 and CDR2: MGHDK, SYGVNS. The CDR3 sequence is 15 residues long. V shed 3 bases, J shed 5 bases, and the junction held 8 bases outside the gene matches. The CDR3 is CASSDYGRAGETQYF. CDR3 nucleotide sequence: TGTGCCAGCAGTGATTACGGGAGGGCCGGGGAGACCCAGTACTTC. The entire variable domain, with the rest obtained from reference TRBV25-1 and TRBJ2-5, is as follows: EADIYQTPRYLVIGTGKKITLECSQTMGHDKMYWYQQDPGMELHLIHYSYGVNSTEKGDLSSESTVSRIRTEHFPLTLESARPSHTSQYLCASSDYGRAGETQYFGPGTRLLVL.

The chain has TRBV6-4 and TRBJ2-1; D is ambiguous. Per the germline V gene, CDR1 is MRHNA and CDR2 is SNTAGT. The CDR3 consists of 15 residues. Trimming took off 3 bases at V and 5 bases at J, with 14 bases between the two ends. The CDR3, as DNA: TGTGCCAGCAGTGAGTATGGATTCGAGGACAATGAGCAGTTCTTC. It is translated as CASSEYGFEDNEQFF.

The rearrangement links TRBV7-9 to TRBJ1-1; possibly TRBD1 for D (5 bases). This CDR3 has 14 residues. Trimming shortened V by 5 bases and J by 1 base, and 11 bases separated the two germline ends. Germline CDR1 and CDR2: SEHNR and FQNEAQ (reference sequence). The CDR3 coding sequence is TGTGCCAGCAGCCTACCTAGGGGGAACACTGAAGCTTTCTTT. The encoded protein is CASSLPRGNTEAFF.

The chain links TRBV7-7 to TRBJ2-2, with a possible D match to TRBD2 (5 bases). CDR1 and CDR2 from the germline V gene are SSHAT and FNYEAQ (reference sequence). The V gene lost 4 bases and the J gene lost 5 bases, with 14 bases spanning the gap. This CDR3 is 15 amino acids long. In DNA, the CDR3 is TGTGCCAGCAGCTCGTCCGAGGGCGGGACCGGGGAGCTGTTTTTT. Translated, it gives CASSSSEGGTGELFF.

V usage is TRBV19 and J usage is TRBJ2-3; TRBD2 matches at 9 bases. The CDR3 length is 16 residues. In germline, CDR1 is LNHDA, CDR2 SQIVND (reference sequence). V gave up 10 bases and J gave up 3 bases; unmatched junction bases: 14. This CDR3 is CATEGAGGFSTDTQYF. The CDR3, as DNA: TGTGCCACGGAAGGAGCGGGAGGTTTTAGTACAGATACGCAGTATTTT.

V is TRBV11-2 and J is TRBJ2-7; 8 bases map to TRBD2. Germline CDR1 SGHAT, CDR2 FQNNGV. The CDR3 has 16 amino acids. The V and J ends lost 0 bases and 4 bases, in that order; junction bases with no gene match: 8. CDR3 in DNA: TGTGCCAGCAGCTTAGAGGAAGCGGGAGACATATACGAGCAGTACTTC. Translating gives CASSLEEAGDIYEQYF.

This clone has just one count. This chain uses TRBV9 with TRBJ2-3, with D uncertain. The CDR3 is 12 residues long. Germline loops: CDR1 SGDLS, CDR2 YYNGEE. Deletions cut 0 bases from V and 6 bases from J, with 5 bases between. CDR3 bases: TGTGCCAGCAGCGTAGATGGGGATACGCAGTATTTT. Translation gives CASSVDGDTQYF.

The chain combines TRBV7-9 with TRBJ2-5, with D perhaps TRBD1 or TRBD2 (5 bases each). CDR1 SEHNR and CDR2 FQNEAQ come from the germline V gene (reference sequence). V lost 5 bases and J 4 bases, leaving 17 bases between the germline ends. This CDR3 spans 15 amino acids. The CDR3 region is CASSHQRGVLETQYF. DNA of the CDR3: TGTGCCAGCAGCCACCAGCGAGGGGTATTAGAGACCCAGTACTTC.

This clone was found once. The chain carries TRBV28 and TRBJ2-7; TRBD2 matches at 11 bases. The CDR3 totals 15 residues. Germline V gene sequence: CDR1 MDHEN, CDR2 SYDVKM. The J segment lost 1 base and the V segment lost 6 bases, leaving 5 bases of the junction unmatched. The CDR3 sequence is CASSSGLAASYEQYF. The CDR3 region has the DNA TGTGCCAGCAGCTCGGGACTAGCGGCTTCCTACGAGCAGTACTTC.

A single count supports this clone. The chain recombines TRBV29-1 with TRBJ1-3; D remains ambiguous. Germline CDR1 and CDR2: SQVTM and ANQGSEA. CDR3 length equals 15 residues. Trimming left V 4 bases short and J 2 bases short, with 15 bases between. The CDR3 DNA reads TGCAGCGTTGTAAGTCCCGGTCGGGCTGGAAACACCATATATTTT. This codes for CSVVSPGRAGNTIYF.

The DNA of the CDR3 is TGTGCCAGCAGCTTAGAACCGGTTAACTATGGCTACACCTTC. The encoded protein is CASSLEPVNYGYTF. The chain uses TRBV11-2 and TRBJ1-2; D remains ambiguous. Trimming removed 0 bases from V and 1 base from J, with 6 bases in between. The germline V gene has CDR1 SGHAT and CDR2 FQNNGV. This CDR3 contains 14 residues.